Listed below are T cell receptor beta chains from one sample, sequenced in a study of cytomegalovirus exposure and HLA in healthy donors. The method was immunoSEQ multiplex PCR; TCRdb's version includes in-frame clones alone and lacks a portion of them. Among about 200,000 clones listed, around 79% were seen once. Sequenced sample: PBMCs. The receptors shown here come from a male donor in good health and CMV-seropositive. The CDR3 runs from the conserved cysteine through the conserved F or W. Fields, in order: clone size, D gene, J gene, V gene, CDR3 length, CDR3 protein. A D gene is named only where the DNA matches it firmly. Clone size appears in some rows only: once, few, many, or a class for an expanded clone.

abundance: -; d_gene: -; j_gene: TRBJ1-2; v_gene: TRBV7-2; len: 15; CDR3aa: CASSPYLQGNYGYTF
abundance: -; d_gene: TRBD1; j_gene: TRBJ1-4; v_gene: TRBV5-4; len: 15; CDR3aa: CASSLEGRGREKLFF
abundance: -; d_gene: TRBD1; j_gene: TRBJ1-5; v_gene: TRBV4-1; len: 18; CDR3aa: CASSPFTGGAGGNQPQHF
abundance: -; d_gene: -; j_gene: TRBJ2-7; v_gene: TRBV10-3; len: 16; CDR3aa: CAISGWDKDLSYEQYF
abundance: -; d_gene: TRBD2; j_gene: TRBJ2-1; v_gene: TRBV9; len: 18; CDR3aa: CASSVALAGGPGDDEQFF
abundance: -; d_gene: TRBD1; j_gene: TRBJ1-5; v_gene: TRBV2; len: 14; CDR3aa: CASCPGTGYQPQHF
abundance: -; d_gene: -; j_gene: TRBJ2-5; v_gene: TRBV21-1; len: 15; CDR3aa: CASSIPRRGKETQYF
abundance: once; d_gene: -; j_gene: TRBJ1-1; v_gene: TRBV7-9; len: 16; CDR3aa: CASSLGETKLNTEAFF
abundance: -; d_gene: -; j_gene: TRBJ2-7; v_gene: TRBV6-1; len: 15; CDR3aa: CASSEEYRINYEQYF
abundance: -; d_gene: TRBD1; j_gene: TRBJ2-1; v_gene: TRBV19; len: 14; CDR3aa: CASSKKGTDNEQFF
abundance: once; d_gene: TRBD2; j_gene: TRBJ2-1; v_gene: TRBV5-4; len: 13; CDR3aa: CASSLAGGNEQFF
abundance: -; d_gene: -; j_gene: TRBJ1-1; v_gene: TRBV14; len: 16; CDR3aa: CASSHIGQQGNTEAFF
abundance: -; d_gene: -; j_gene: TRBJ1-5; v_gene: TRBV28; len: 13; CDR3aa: CATWAGLGQPQHF
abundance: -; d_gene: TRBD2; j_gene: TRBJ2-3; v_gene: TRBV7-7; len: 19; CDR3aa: CASSLTPLAGGTSTDTQYF
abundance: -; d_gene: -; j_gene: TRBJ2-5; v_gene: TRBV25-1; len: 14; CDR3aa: CASSDSVFRETQYF
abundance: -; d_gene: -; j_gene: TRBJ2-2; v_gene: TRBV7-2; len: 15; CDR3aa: CASSLAPGGSGELFF
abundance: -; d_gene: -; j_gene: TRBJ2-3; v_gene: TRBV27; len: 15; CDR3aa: CASSLTGDGTDTQYF
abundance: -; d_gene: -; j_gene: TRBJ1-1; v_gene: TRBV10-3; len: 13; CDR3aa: CAISWSGNTEAFF
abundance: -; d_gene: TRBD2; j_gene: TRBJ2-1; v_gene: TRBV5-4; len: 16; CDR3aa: CASSLASGSTYNEQFF
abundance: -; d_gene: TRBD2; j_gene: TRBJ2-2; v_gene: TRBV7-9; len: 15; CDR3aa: CASSFSGGATGELFF
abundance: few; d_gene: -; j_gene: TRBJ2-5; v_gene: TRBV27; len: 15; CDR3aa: CASSLGSTRVETQYF
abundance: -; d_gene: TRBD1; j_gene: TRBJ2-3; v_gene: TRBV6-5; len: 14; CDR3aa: CASSYGRGLDTQYF
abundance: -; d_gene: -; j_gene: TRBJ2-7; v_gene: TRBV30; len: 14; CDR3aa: CAWSGGRDRYEQYF
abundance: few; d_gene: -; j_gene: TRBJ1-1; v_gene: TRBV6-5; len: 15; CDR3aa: CASSYAGRIVTEAFF
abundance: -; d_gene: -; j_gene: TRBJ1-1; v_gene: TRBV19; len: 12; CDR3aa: CASSPSDTEAFF
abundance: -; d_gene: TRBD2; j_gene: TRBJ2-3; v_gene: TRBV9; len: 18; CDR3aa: CASSRVGGLALSTDTQYF
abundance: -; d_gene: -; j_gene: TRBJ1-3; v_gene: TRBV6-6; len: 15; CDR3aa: CASSRDGASGNTIYF
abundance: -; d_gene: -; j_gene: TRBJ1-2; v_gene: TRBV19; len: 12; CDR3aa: CASLRGGFGYTF
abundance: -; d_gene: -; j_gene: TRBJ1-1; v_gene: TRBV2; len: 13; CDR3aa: CASSEAGDTEAFF
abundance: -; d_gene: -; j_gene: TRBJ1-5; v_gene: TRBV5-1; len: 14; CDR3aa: CASSLEGGNQPQHF
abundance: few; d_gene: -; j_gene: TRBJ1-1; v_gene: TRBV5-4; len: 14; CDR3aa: CASSFDRGSTEAFF
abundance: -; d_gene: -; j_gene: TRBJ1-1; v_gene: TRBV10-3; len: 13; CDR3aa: CAISEGRDTEAFF
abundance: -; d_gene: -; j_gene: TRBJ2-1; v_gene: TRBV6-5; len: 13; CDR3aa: CASSSPGVNEQFF
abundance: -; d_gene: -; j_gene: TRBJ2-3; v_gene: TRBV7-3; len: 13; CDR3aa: CASSLSRTDTQYF
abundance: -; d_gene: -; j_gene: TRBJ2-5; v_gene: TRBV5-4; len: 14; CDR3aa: CASTAGPEGETQYF
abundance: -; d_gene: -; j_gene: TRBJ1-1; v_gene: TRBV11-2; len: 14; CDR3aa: CASSLPGLDTEAFF
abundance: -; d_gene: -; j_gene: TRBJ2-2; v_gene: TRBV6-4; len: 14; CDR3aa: CASSGEESTGELFF
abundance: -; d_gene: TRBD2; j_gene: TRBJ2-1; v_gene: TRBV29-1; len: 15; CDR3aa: CSVEGGLGTNNEQFF
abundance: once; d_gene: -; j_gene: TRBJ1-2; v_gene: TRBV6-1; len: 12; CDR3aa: CASGQVNYGYTF
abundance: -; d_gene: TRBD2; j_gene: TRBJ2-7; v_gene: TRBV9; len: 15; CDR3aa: CASSPRLAGAYEQYF
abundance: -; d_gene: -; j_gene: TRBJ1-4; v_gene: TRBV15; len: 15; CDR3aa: CATSRVADTNEKLFF
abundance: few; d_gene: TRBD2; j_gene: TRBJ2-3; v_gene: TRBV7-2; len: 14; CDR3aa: CASSFVAGGPPEYF
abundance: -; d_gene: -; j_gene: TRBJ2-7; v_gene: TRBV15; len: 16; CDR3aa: CATSRPTSTLAAEQYF
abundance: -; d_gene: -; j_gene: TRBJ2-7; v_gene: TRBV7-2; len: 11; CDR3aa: CASSSSDEQYF
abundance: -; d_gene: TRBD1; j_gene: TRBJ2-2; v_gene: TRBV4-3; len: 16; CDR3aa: CASSQETGGYTGELFF
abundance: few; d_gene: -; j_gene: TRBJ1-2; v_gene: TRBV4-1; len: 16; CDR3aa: CASSQEPTGGQDGYTF
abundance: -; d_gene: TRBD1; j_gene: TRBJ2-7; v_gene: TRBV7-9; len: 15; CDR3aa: CASSLGQGPSYEQYF